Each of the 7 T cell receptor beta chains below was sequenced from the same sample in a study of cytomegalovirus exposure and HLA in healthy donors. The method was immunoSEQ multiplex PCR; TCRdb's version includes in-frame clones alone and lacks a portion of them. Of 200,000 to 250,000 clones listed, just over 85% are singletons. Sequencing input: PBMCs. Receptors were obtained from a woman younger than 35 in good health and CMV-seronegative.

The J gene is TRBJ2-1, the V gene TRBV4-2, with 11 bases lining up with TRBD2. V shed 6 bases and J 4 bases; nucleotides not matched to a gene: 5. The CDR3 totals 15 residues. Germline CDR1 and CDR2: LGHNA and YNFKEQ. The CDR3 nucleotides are TGTGCCAGCAGTCGGGGACTAGCGGATTACAATGAGCAGTTCTTC. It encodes CASSRGLADYNEQFF.

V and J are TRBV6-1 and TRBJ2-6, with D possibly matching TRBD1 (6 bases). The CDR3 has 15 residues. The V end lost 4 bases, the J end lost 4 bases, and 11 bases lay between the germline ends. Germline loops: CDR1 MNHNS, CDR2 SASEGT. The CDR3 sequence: CASSVQGTGANVLTF. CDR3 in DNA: TGTGCCAGCAGTGTACAGGGTACCGGGGCCAACGTCCTGACTTTC.

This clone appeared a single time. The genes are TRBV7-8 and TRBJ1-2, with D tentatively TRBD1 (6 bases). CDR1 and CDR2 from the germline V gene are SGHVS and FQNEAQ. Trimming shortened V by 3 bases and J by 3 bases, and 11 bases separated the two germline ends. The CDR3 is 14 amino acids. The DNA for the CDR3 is TGTGCCAGCAGCTTTAAACAGGGACACTATGGCTACACCTTC. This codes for CASSFKQGHYGYTF.

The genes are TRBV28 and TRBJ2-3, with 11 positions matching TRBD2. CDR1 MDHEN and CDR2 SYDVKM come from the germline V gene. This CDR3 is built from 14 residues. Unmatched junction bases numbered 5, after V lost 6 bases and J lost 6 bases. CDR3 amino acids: CASSLAGGWDTQYF. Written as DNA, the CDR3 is TGTGCCAGCAGCCTAGCGGGGGGCTGGGATACGCAGTATTTT.

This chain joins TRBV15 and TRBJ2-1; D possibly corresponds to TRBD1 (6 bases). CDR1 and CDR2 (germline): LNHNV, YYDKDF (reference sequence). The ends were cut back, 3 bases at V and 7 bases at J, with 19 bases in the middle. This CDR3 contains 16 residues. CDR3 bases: TGTGCCACCAGCAGGAAACGGGACAAACGTCGAAATGAGCAGTTCTTC. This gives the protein CATSRKRDKRRNEQFF.

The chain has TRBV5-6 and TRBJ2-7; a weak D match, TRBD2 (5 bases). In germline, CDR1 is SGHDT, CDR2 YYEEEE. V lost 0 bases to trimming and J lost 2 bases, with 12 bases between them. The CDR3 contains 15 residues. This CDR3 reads CASSLDGGPPYEQYF. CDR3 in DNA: TGTGCCAGCAGCTTGGACGGCGGGCCCCCCTACGAGCAGTACTTC.

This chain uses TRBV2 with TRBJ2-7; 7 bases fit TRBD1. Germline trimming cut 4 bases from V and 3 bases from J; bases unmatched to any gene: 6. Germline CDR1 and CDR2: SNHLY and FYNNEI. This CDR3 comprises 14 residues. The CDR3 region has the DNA TGTGCCAGCAGTGGCCGGGACAGATACTACGAGCAGTACTTC. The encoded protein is CASSGRDRYYEQYF.